These 15 T cell receptor beta chains share one sample of origin, sequenced in a study of cytomegalovirus exposure and HLA in healthy donors. Primers: 60 Vbeta forward and 13 Jbeta reverse. Sequencing was performed with immunoSEQ multiplex PCR; in TCRdb, only in-frame clones are kept and a portion is missing. The sample contains 110,000 or so clones, over 70% of which appear only once. The sequenced material came from PBMCs. These receptor sequences come from a male donor in good health and CMV-seronegative.

J is TRBJ2-1 and V is TRBV19, with unresolved D. The V gene's germline CDR1 is LNHDA and CDR2 SQIVND (reference sequence). V gave up 3 bases and J gave up 3 bases, with 9 bases separating them. CDR3 length equals 14 residues. The CDR3, as DNA: TGTGCCAGTAGTATTGGCGGCGGCTACAATGAGCAGTTCTTC. It specifies CASSIGGGYNEQFF.

J is TRBJ2-7 and V is TRBV28; possible D gene TRBD1, 7 bases. Trimming pared 3 bases from V and 5 bases from J, leaving 14 bases between. This CDR3 is 14 amino acids long. Germline V gene sequence: CDR1 MDHEN, CDR2 SYDVKM. The CDR3 spells CASSLWGDRDEQYF. The DNA of the CDR3 is TGTGCCAGCAGTTTGTGGGGGGACAGAGACGAGCAGTACTTC.

J is TRBJ1-5 and V is TRBV18, with D tentatively TRBD1 (5 bases). The CDR3 has 13 amino acids. Germline loops: CDR1 KGHSH, CDR2 LQKENI. V lost 3 bases and J 3 bases, leaving 6 bases between the germline ends. The CDR3 here is CASSPGHNQPQHF. For the CDR3, the DNA is TGTGCCAGCTCACCCGGACACAATCAGCCCCAGCATTTT. Using reference TRBV18 and TRBJ1-5 for the parts outside the CDR3, the full variable domain is NAGVMQNPRHLVRRRGQEARLRCSPMKGHSHVYWYRQLPEEGLKFMVYLQKENIIDESGMPKERFSAEFPKEGPSILRIQQVVRGDSAAYFCASSPGHNQPQHFGDGTRLSIL.

The chain recombines TRBV4-2 with TRBJ2-7; D ambiguous. Trimming cost V 6 bases and J 3 bases, with 15 bases left between them. Germline CDR1 LGHNA, CDR2 YNFKEQ. This CDR3 is built from 14 residues. CDR3 residues: CASSPVDGVYEQYF. CDR3 nucleotides: TGTGCCAGCAGTCCGGTAGACGGAGTCTACGAGCAGTACTTC.

By share of the sample, this clone is medium-sized. The same CDR3 arises from other DNA sequences in this sample as well. The genes are TRBV10-3 and TRBJ2-4; D is possibly TRBD2 (6 bases). CDR3 size: 11 residues. Germline loops: CDR1 ENHRY, CDR2 SYGVKD. Trimming left V 8 bases short and J 6 bases short, with 8 bases between. CDR3 in amino acids: CAIGGGNIQYF. In nucleotides, the CDR3 is TGTGCCATCGGGGGAGGAAACATTCAGTACTTC.

The gene calls are TRBV10-3 and TRBJ1-4, with 7 bases that match TRBD1. With 6 bases clipped from V and 6 bases from J, the junction kept 4 bases outside the gene matches. Germline CDR1 and CDR2: ENHRY and SYGVKD. The CDR3 consists of 13 residues. The CDR3 here is CAIRGGADEKLFF. As DNA, the CDR3 is TGTGCCATCAGAGGGGGCGCGGATGAAAAACTGTTTTTT.

CDR3 in amino acids: CASSAWTGADQPQHF. The CDR3 nucleotides read TGTGCCAGCAGTGCTTGGACAGGGGCGGATCAGCCCCAGCATTTT. The gene calls are TRBV27 and TRBJ1-5, with TRBD1 matching over 9 bases. V dropped 5 bases and J dropped 5; count of bases not matched to a gene: 7. The CDR3 runs to 15 residues. Germline-derived CDR1 and CDR2 are MNHEY and SMNVEV (reference sequence).

The J gene is TRBJ1-2, the V gene TRBV6-1; 9 bases map to TRBD1. The V gene's germline CDR1 is MNHNS and CDR2 SASEGT. V dropped 5 bases and J dropped 5; count of bases not matched to a gene: 9. The CDR3 consists of 15 residues. CDR3 loop: CASSPGTGRGYGYTF. In nucleotides, the CDR3 is TGTGCCAGCAGTCCCGGGACAGGGAGAGGTTATGGCTACACCTTC.

CDR3 loop: CASSTQQGNSPLHF. The CDR3 DNA reads TGCGCCAGCAGCACCCAACAGGGTAATTCACCCCTCCACTTT. The chain employs TRBV5-1 and TRBJ1-6; a possible D gene is TRBD1 (6 bases). The CDR3 sequence is 14 residues long. Between the trimmed V and J ends, which lost 4 bases and 6 bases, there was a span of 11 bases. Germline CDR1 SGHRS, CDR2 YFSETQ.

This chain uses TRBV5-5 with TRBJ1-5, with no clear D. CDR3 size: 14 residues. The V gene's germline CDR1 is SGHKS and CDR2 YYEKEE (reference sequence). V lost 0 bases and J lost 4, with 8 bases in between. CDR3 in amino acids: CASSLGHTNQPQHF. CDR3 bases: TGTGCCAGCAGCTTGGGACACACAAATCAGCCCCAGCATTTT.

This chain joins TRBV9 and TRBJ2-7, with TRBD2 identical over 11 bases. The length of the CDR3 is 15 residues. Germline loops: CDR1 SGDLS, CDR2 YYNGEE. The V gene end was trimmed by 3 bases and the J gene end by 4 bases; junction bases not matched to a gene: 6. The CDR3, as DNA: TGTGCCAGCAGCGACACCGGGACTAGCGGATACGAGCAGTACTTC. Its protein product is CASSDTGTSGYEQYF.

Only one count was recorded for this clone. CDR3 residues: CASSLRGQETQYF. The DNA of the CDR3 is TGTGCCAGCAGTTTACGGGGGCAAGAGACCCAGTACTTC. The chain uses TRBV27 and TRBJ2-5; D might be TRBD2 (6 bases). Trimming stripped 2 bases from V and 2 bases from J, with 6 bases between. This CDR3 is built from 13 residues. Looked up from germline, CDR1 is MNHEY and CDR2 is SMNVEV (reference sequence).

The chain joins TRBV19 to TRBJ2-7; 8 bases line up with TRBD1. The CDR3 length is 15 residues. J gave up 1 base and V 3 bases, and 5 bases lay outside the gene matches. The germline gives CDR1 LNHDA, CDR2 SQIVND (reference sequence). The CDR3 here is CASSISTGGSYEQYF. DNA of the CDR3: TGTGCCAGTAGTATTTCAACAGGGGGGTCCTACGAGCAGTACTTC.

V gene TRBV6-6 combines with J gene TRBJ2-5, with 8 bases lining up with TRBD1. Trimming at V came to 5 bases and at J to 5 bases, leaving 4 bases not matched to a gene. This CDR3 contains 13 residues. Germline loops: CDR1 MNHNY, CDR2 SVGAGI (reference sequence). The CDR3 region has the DNA TGTGCCAGCAGTCGGAACAGGGGGGAGACCCAGTACTTC. Protein sequence: CASSRNRGETQYF.

V and J are TRBV9 and TRBJ1-1; no firm D call. The V end lost 2 bases, the J end lost 0 bases, and 5 bases lay between the germline ends. The CDR3 loop spans 13 amino acids. The germline V gene encodes CDR1 SGDLS and CDR2 YYNGEE. As DNA, the CDR3 is TGTGCCAGCAGCGTTCTTCTGAACACTGAAGCTTTCTTT. This codes for CASSVLLNTEAFF.